The entry below gives a single T cell receptor beta chain sequence along with its context. Its antigen is unknown. No base qualities exist here, and no much larger clone lies one base off it. TCRbeta CDR3 regions were amplified from genomic DNA by means of the immunoSEQ Assay, a bias-controlled multiplex PCR. The study's processing was this. Nucleated cell counts per sample were estimated from amplification of reference gene primers within the assay. To quantify the absolute abundance of each unique TCRbeta CDR3 rearrangement, sequence reads were collapsed and filtered. For each sample, productive Simpson clonality was calculated as the square root of Simpson's diversity index over productive rearrangements. TCRdb obtained this table from immuneACCESS and retained in-frame rearrangements with V and J assigned. These tables miss some clones; where compared with another copy, unresolved V genes account for less than half of the shortfall, and the remainder is unexplained. V, J and clone size are those of that table, while D and trimming were read from the DNA. The sample profile shows more than 200,000 clones; nearly 90% of them were found once. The top ten clones comprise approximately 3.3% of the sample.

Collaborating institutions collected whole blood in K2EDTA tubes following their own protocols. For TCRbeta analysis, collaborator samples were shipped as frozen whole blood, as isolated PBMCs, or as DNA extracted from either sample type. Reading from cysteine to phenylalanine, the CDR3 counts 12 amino acids. Just CDR3 DNA is preserved here, 36 bases in frame from base 1. The junction shows trimming of 2 bases on V and 3 bases on J, plus 5 bases between the germline ends. From the germline V gene, CDR1 is SGHTA and CDR2 is FQGNSA. These data come from a study of blood T cell repertoires in COVID-19 (TCRdb year 2020). Regarding the research as a whole: Samples covering the acute and convalescent phases of COVID-19 were provided by collaborators in the United States, Italy and Spain. The repertoires were released in a freely available public database meant as a resource for research on the immune response to SARS-CoV-2. Sample metadata almost always included a de-identified subject ID, COVID-19 status, age in years and sex. Where available, HLA class I and class II types were obtained from metadata supplied by the sample provider rather than from assay-based typing. The prospective study material was composed of cDNA or gDNA derived from T cells, B-cell-depleted T cells, or PBMCs. Samples were obtained from the ongoing ImmuneRACE study (first 160 participants) and from over a thousand subjects provided by 6 global collaborators. Deeply sampled blood TCRbeta repertoires from subjects exposed to, actively infected with, or recovered from COVID-19 were included in the dataset.

Broader findings and caveats from the paper: The quantity of clinical and demographic metadata differed by source and by participant and was supplied without curation.

The sequenced sample consisted of peripheral blood. The TCR sequence derives from a young man with active or convalescent COVID-19. The chain was built from TRBV7-2 and TRBJ2-7, with the D gene not clear enough to name. The CDR3 in this case is CASSLYGYEQYF. The DNA sequence is as follows: TGTGCCAGCAGCTTATACGGCTACGAGCAGTACTTC. Where the CDR3 stops, the reference TRBV7-2 and TRBJ2-7 genes take over; the full variable domain is GAGVSQSPSNKVTEKGKDVELRCDPISGHTALYWYRQSLGQGLEFLIYFQGNSAPDKSGLPSDRFSAERTGGSVSTLTIQRTQQEDSAVYLCASSLYGYEQYFGPGTRLTVT.